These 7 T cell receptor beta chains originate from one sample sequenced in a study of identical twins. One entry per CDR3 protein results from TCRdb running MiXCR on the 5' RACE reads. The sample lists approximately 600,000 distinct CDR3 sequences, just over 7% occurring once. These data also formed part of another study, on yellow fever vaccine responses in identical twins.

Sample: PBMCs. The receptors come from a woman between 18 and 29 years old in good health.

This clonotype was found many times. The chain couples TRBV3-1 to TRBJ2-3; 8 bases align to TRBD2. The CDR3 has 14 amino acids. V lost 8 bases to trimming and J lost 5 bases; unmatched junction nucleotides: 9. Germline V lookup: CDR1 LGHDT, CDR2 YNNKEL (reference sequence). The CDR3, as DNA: TGTGCCAGCGGGTCAGCGGGAGCTTTAGATACGCAGTATTTT. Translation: CASGSAGALDTQYF.

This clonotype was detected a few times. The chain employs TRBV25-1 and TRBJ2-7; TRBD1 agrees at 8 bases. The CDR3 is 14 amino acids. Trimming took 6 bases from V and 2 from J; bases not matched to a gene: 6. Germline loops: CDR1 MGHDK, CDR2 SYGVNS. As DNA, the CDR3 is TGTGCCAGCAGCGGGACAGGCAAAACCTACGAGCAGTACTTC. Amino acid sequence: CASSGTGKTYEQYF.

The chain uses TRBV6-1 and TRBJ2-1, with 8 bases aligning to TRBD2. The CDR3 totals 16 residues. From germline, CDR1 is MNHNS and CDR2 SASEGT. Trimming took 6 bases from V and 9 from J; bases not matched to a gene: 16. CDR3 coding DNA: TGTGCCAGCAGCCGGGGGGGTCTTTCTGGGCACGGTGAGCAGTTCTTC. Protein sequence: CASSRGGLSGHGEQFF.

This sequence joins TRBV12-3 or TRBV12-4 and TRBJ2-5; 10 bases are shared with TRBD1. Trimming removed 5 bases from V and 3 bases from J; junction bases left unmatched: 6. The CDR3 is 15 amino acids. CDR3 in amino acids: CASSNPGTGEETQYF. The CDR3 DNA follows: TGTGCCAGCAGTAACCCCGGGACAGGGGAAGAGACCCAGTACTTC.

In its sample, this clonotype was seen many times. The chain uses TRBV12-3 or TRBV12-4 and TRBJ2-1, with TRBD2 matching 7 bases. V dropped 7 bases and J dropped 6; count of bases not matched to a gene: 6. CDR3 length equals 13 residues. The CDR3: CASTTGGFNEQFF. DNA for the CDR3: TGTGCCAGCACGACCGGGGGGTTCAATGAGCAGTTCTTC.

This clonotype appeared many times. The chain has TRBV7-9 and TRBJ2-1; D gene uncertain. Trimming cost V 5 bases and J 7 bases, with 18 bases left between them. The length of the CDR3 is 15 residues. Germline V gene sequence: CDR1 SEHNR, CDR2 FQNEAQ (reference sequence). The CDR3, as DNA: TGTGCCAGCAGCCCGGAAAGGGCCCTACAGAATGAGCAGTTCTTC. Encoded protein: CASSPERALQNEQFF.

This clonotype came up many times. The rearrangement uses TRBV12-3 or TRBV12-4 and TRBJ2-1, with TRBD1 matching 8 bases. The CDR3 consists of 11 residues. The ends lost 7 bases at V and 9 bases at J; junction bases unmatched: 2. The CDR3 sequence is CASNRGFEQFF. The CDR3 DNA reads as TGTGCCAGCAACAGGGGGTTTGAGCAGTTCTTC.